The rows below give T cell receptor beta chains drawn from one sample of a study of blood T cell repertoires in COVID-19. TCRdb's table, derived via immunoSEQ multiplex PCR, lists solely in-frame clones and lacks some. This sample yields roughly 53,000 clones, of which 90% are seen a single time; 8% to 9% belongs to the top ten. Source material: peripheral blood. The receptors stem from a middle-aged woman with active COVID-19. CDR3s include the opening cysteine and the closing phenylalanine or tryptophan. D genes are given only for firm matches. Where a row states a size, it is once, few, many or the class of an expanded clone; other rows omit it.

TRBV29-1	TRBJ2-7	TRBD1	14	NA	TGCAGCGTTGACCCCGGGACAGGGGCCGGCGAGCAGTACTTC	CSVDPGTGAGEQYF
TRBV30	TRBJ2-1	TRBD1	14	NA	TGTGCCTGGGGGGACAGGGGTTTTTCATCTGAGCAGTTCTTC	CAWGDRGFSSEQFF
TRBV5-1	TRBJ1-2	TRBD1	14	NA	TGCGCCAGCAGCTACGAACAGGGGACGGATGGCTACACCTTC	CASSYEQGTDGYTF
TRBV5-1	TRBJ1-4	TRBD1	14	once	TGCGCCAGCAGCCCCGGGACAGGTGACGAAAAACTGTTTTTT	CASSPGTGDEKLFF
TRBV24-1	TRBJ2-7	TRBD2	16	NA	TGTGCCACCAGTGATTTGGGGCTAGCGGACTCCTACGAGCAGTACTTC	CATSDLGLADSYEQYF
TRBV5-1	TRBJ2-5	TRBD2	16	NA	TGCGCCAGCAGCTTGTTACTAGCGGGGGAGAAAGAGACCCAGTACTTC	CASSLLLAGEKETQYF
TRBV6-5	TRBJ2-7	TRBD2	13	NA	TGTGCCAGCAGATCCCCGGGAGGGACCGAGCAGTACTTC	CASRSPGGTEQYF
TRBV15	TRBJ2-1	TRBD2	18	NA	TGTGCCACCAGCGGGCGACTAGCGGGGGGGAGCTCCTACAATGAGCAGTTCTTC	CATSGRLAGGSSYNEQFF
TRBV5-4	TRBJ2-5	NA	16	NA	TGTGCCAGCAGCTTGAACGGCAGGGGCCAGGGAGAGACCCAGTACTTC	CASSLNGRGQGETQYF
TRBV6-5	TRBJ1-1	NA	15	NA	TGTGCCAGCAGCGGAAGGGAGATTATGAACACTGAAGCTTTCTTT	CASSGREIMNTEAFF
TRBV2	TRBJ1-1	NA	14	NA	TGTGCCAGCAGTGTGGGGCCGGGGAACACTGAAGCTTTCTTT	CASSVGPGNTEAFF
TRBV5-1	TRBJ2-3	NA	14	NA	TGCGCCAGCAGCTTGGGGGCGCCCACAGATACGCAGTATTTT	CASSLGAPTDTQYF
TRBV6-5	TRBJ2-1	NA	14	once	TGTGCCAGCAACCCCCGCGGAGTATACAATGAGCAGTTCTTC	CASNPRGVYNEQFF
TRBV27	TRBJ1-6	NA	13	once	TGTGCCAGCAGTTTGGTCAGGGGATCACCCCTCCACTTT	CASSLVRGSPLHF
TRBV7-9	TRBJ1-3	NA	16	NA	TGTGCCAGCAGCTCTAGAGACGGAAACTCTGGAAACACCATATATTTT	CASSSRDGNSGNTIYF
TRBV19	TRBJ1-4	NA	15	NA	TGTGCCAGTAGTATAGTTACAAGAAATAATGAAAAACTGTTTTTT	CASSIVTRNNEKLFF
TRBV5-6	TRBJ1-4	NA	15	NA	TGTGCCAGCAGCATGCGCTTAGTTCCTAATGAAAAACTGTTTTTT	CASSMRLVPNEKLFF
TRBV28	TRBJ2-5	TRBD1	17	NA	TGTGCCAGCAGTCCCCGGGACAGGGAGAGGGTAGGCGAGACCCAGTACTTC	CASSPRDRERVGETQYF
TRBV3-1/TRBV3-2	TRBJ2-3	TRBD2	15	NA	TGTGCCAGCAGCCGACTAGCGGGGGGCACAGATACGCAGTATTTT	CASSRLAGGTDTQYF
TRBV11-3	TRBJ2-5	TRBD2	16	NA	TGTGCCAGCAGCCTAAGGATAGGGACTAGCAAAGAGACCCAGTACTTC	CASSLRIGTSKETQYF
TRBV13	TRBJ1-1	NA	14	NA	TGTGCCAGCAGCTTCAGGGGACCGAACACTGAAGCTTTCTTT	CASSFRGPNTEAFF
TRBV18	TRBJ1-1	NA	14	NA	TGTGCCAGCTCACTTAAACAGGGGAACACTGAAGCTTTCTTT	CASSLKQGNTEAFF
TRBV7-9	TRBJ1-1	TRBD1	12	NA	TGTGCCAGCAGCTTTTCGGACAGGGACGCTTTCTTT	CASSFSDRDAFF
TRBV7-2	TRBJ2-7	TRBD1	15	once	TGTGCCAGCAGCTGGGCCGGGACAGGGGTTGACGAGCAGTACTTC	CASSWAGTGVDEQYF
TRBV6-5	TRBJ2-3	TRBD2	15	NA	TGTGCCAGCAGTTTCCCGGGAGGCAGCACAGATACGCAGTATTTT	CASSFPGGSTDTQYF
TRBV10-3	TRBJ2-1	NA	14	NA	TGTGCCATCAGTGAAGGAGGGGTCCGGAATGAGCAGTTCTTC	CAISEGGVRNEQFF
TRBV25-1	TRBJ1-2	NA	13	NA	TGTGCCAGCAGTGAAGCAGGAACCTATGGCTACACCTTC	CASSEAGTYGYTF
TRBV2	TRBJ2-7	NA	13	once	TGTGCCAGCACTTGGAACAGGGCATACGAGCAGTACTTC	CASTWNRAYEQYF
TRBV4-1	TRBJ2-1	TRBD2	17	NA	TGCGCCAGCAGCCAAGGACTAGCGAGGAGCTCCTACAATGAGCAGTTCTTC	CASSQGLARSSYNEQFF
TRBV5-1	TRBJ1-2	NA	14	NA	TGCGCCAGCAGCACAGGGACGGCCGGCTATGGCTACACCTTC	CASSTGTAGYGYTF
TRBV6-5	TRBJ2-7	TRBD1	14	NA	TGTGCCAGCACCCCGACAGGGGGCGCGTACGAGCAGTACTTC	CASTPTGGAYEQYF
TRBV6-5	TRBJ1-6	NA	15	NA	TGTGCCAGCAGTACCAGGGTTAAGTATAATTCACCCCTCCACTTT	CASSTRVKYNSPLHF
TRBV9	TRBJ1-2	TRBD1	14	NA	TGTGCCAGCAGCGGACAGGGGCGGAACTATGGCTACACCTTC	CASSGQGRNYGYTF
TRBV6-4	TRBJ2-1	NA	15	once	TGTGCCAGCAGTGACGTGTGGGGCGCTTTCAATGAGCAGTTCTTC	CASSDVWGAFNEQFF
TRBV15	TRBJ2-1	TRBD2	19	NA	TGTGCCACCAGCAGAGACGCGGCTAGCGGGGGGAGCTCCTACAATGAGCAGTTCTTC	CATSRDAASGGSSYNEQFF
TRBV18	TRBJ1-6	TRBD1	16	NA	TGTGCCAGCTCACCGAGGGGGGGACAGGGGAATTCACCCCTCCACTTT	CASSPRGGQGNSPLHF
TRBV9	TRBJ2-5	NA	15	NA	TGTGCCAGCAGCGTAGGGCGGCTGTTCCAAGAGACCCAGTACTTC	CASSVGRLFQETQYF
TRBV2	TRBJ2-7	TRBD1	12	NA	TGTGCCAGCAGTGGACAGGGCTACGAGCAGTACTTC	CASSGQGYEQYF
TRBV5-1	TRBJ1-6	NA	17	NA	TGCGCCAGCAGCTTGGCGTCGGGGAGCTCCTATAATTCACCCCTCCACTTT	CASSLASGSSYNSPLHF
TRBV4-3	TRBJ2-1	TRBD2	19	NA	TGCGCCAGCAGCCAAGCGACTAGCGGGGGGGCCCTCTCCTACAATGAGCAGTTCTTC	CASSQATSGGALSYNEQFF
TRBV9	TRBJ1-1	NA	15	NA	TGTGCCAGCAGCGTAGGGACAAAAATGAACACTGAAGCTTTCTTT	CASSVGTKMNTEAFF
TRBV18	TRBJ1-4	TRBD1	13	NA	TGTGCCAGCAACAGGGGGGCGAATGAAAAACTGTTTTTT	CASNRGANEKLFF
TRBV7-3	TRBJ1-5	TRBD1	18	NA	TGTGCCAGCAGCCGTTGGACAGGGGGCGTGCTGAGCAATCAGCCCCAGCATTTT	CASSRWTGGVLSNQPQHF
TRBV13	TRBJ2-1	TRBD2	15	NA	TGTGCCAGCAGCTCCGGGACTAGCACCTACAATGAGCAGTTCTTC	CASSSGTSTYNEQFF
TRBV11-1	TRBJ2-1	TRBD2	15	NA	TGTGCCAGCAGCTCCGGGGGGTCCTCTTGGAATGAGCAGTTCTTC	CASSSGGSSWNEQFF
TRBV6-4	TRBJ1-2	NA	15	NA	TGTGCCAGCAGTGACGTACCAGGGGTGGGCTATGGCTACACCTTC	CASSDVPGVGYGYTF
TRBV5-1	TRBJ1-3	NA	17	NA	TGCGCCAGCAGCGCGGCAGGTACCACTAGGTACGGAAACACCATATATTTT	CASSAAGTTRYGNTIYF
TRBV7-2	TRBJ1-4	TRBD1	15	NA	TGTGCCAGCAGCTTAGACGGACAGGCTAATGAAAAACTGTTTTTT	CASSLDGQANEKLFF
TRBV7-8	TRBJ2-3	NA	14	NA	TGTGCCAGCAGCTTATGGGGAGGCACAGATACGCAGTATTTT	CASSLWGGTDTQYF
TRBV5-4	TRBJ1-1	NA	14	NA	TGTGCCAGCAGCTTAGGGGGAAGGAACACTGAAGCTTTCTTT	CASSLGGRNTEAFF
TRBV6-5	TRBJ2-1	TRBD2	15	NA	TGTGCCAGCAATGGGGGGACTAGCCCCCGGAATGAGCAGTTCTTC	CASNGGTSPRNEQFF
TRBV30	TRBJ1-1	NA	13	NA	TGTGCCTGGGTTGTCAGTCCTAACACTGAAGCTTTCTTT	CAWVVSPNTEAFF
TRBV24-1	TRBJ2-2	NA	13	NA	TGTGCCGTAAAAGACAGGAACATCGGGGAGCTGTTTTTT	CAVKDRNIGELFF
TRBV5-1	TRBJ1-2	NA	14	NA	TGCGCCAGCAGCTTGGCAGAGGAGGGCTATGGCTACACCTTC	CASSLAEEGYGYTF